This T cell receptor beta chain emerged from a study of blood T cells in healthy people across ages. This clonotype was picked up a small number of times. Trimming cost V 6 bases and J 5 bases; bases outside gene matches: 3. The CDR3 totals 13 residues. Germline-derived CDR1 and CDR2 are SNHLY and FYNNEI. A second PCR of roughly 7 to 11 cycles used a sample-barcoded 5' primer and a J-beta primer mix. One entry per CDR3 protein results from TCRdb running MiXCR on the 5' RACE reads. This sample has hundreds of thousands of distinct CDR3 sequences, with roughly 58% found just once. Per-sample PBMC isolation yielded at least 7 million cells.

This sequence was found in a man in his 60s in good health. Material: blood. The chain is built from TRBV2 and TRBJ2-3; 9 bases fit TRBD1. The CDR3 region is CASRTGGGDTQYF. DNA of the CDR3: TGTGCCAGCAGAACAGGGGGCGGAGATACGCAGTATTTT. The full variable domain, its missing parts supplied by reference TRBV2 and TRBJ2-3, is EPEVTQTPSHQVTQMGQEVILRCVPISNHLYFYWYRQILGQKVEFLVSFYNNEISEKSEIFDDQFSVERPDGSNFTLKIRSTKLEDSAMYFCASRTGGGDTQYFGPGTRLTVL.